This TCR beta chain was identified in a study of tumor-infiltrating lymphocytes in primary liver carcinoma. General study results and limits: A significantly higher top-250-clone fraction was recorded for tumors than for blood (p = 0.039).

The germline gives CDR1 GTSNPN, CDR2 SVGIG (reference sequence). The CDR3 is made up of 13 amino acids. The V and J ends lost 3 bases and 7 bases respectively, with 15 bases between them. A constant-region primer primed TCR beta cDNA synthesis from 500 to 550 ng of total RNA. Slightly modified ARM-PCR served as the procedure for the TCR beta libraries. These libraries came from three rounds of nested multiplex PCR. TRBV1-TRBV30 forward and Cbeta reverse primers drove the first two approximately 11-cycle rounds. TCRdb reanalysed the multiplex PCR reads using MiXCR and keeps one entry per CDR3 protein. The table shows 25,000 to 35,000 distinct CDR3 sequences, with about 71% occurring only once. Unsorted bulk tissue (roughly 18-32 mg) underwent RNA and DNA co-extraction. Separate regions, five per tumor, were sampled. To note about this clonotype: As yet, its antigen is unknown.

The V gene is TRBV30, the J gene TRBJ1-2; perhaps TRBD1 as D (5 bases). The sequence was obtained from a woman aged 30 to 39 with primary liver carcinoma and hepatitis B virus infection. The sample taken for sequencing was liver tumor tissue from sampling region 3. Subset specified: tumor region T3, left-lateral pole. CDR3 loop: CAWRQGLQRGYTF. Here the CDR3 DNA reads TGTGCCTGGAGGCAGGGTTTACAGCGTGGCTACACCTTC.